This note documents a single T cell receptor beta chain sequence. Its antigen is still unknown. No base quality values were provided; no much bigger clone lies one nucleotide off. V was cut back by 3 bases and J by 6 bases, leaving a gap of 13 bases between them. From cysteine to phenylalanine, the CDR3 is 14 amino acids long. Kept here is only the CDR3 DNA, which spans 42 bases and is read in frame from base 1. CDR1 and CDR2 are drawn from the germline V gene: SGHAT, FQNNGV. The sample is drawn from a study of control samples from healthy donors and cancer patients (dated by TCRdb to 2019 to 2021). To prepare the library, the immunoSEQ multiplex PCR assay was applied. TCRdb holds this immuneACCESS table with in-frame rearrangements only. Some clones are missing; in checked studies, unresolved V genes explain under half, and the rest has no known cause. This sample holds about 250,000 clones; approximately 80% were observed only once. The top ten hold less than 15% of the sample.

The receptor comes from a woman aged 55 to 70 with lung cancer. This chain joins TRBV11-2 to TRBJ2-3; 5 matching bases give a weak D call of TRBD2. The specimen sequenced was PBMCs. The CDR3 here reads CASSLFPSGDTQYF. The DNA sequence is given as TGTGCCAGCAGCTTGTTCCCCTCGGGGGATACGCAGTATTTT.